This T cell receptor beta chain is drawn from a study of blood T cell repertoires in COVID-19. About the study: Samples of COVID-19 (acute and convalescent) were obtained from the United States, Italy and Spain. Nucleic acid was either cDNA or gDNA, and it came from T cells, B-cell-depleted T cells, or PBMCs.

V lost 5 bases to trimming and J lost 0 bases; unmatched junction nucleotides: 1. Germline V CDR1 and CDR2: KGHSH, LQKENI. This CDR3 has 14 residues. Authors' methods: Using reference gene primer amplification, nucleated cell counts were estimated. The data were produced by immunoSEQ multiplex PCR, yet TCRdb's version contains in-frame clones alone and is incomplete. D and trimming come from the DNA, and the V and J calls and clone size come from that table. This sample carries around 70,000 clones, about 80% of them seen once, and the ten largest clones take around a sixth. Material for sequencing was peripheral blood. This TCR derives from a man between 65 and 79 years old who had recovered from COVID-19. The genes are TRBV18 and TRBJ2-7; 10 bases line up with TRBD2. CDR3 coding DNA: TGTGCCAGCTCAGCTAGCGGGAGCTCCTACGAGCAGTACTTC. Translated: CASSASGSSYEQYF. The variable domain in full, with the rest retrieved from reference TRBV18 and TRBJ2-7, is NAGVMQNPRHLVRRRGQEARLRCSPMKGHSHVYWYRQLPEEGLKFMVYLQKENIIDESGMPKERFSAEFPKEGPSILRIQQVVRGDSAAYFCASSASGSSYEQYFGPGTRLTVT.